Each of the 29 T cell receptor beta chains below was sequenced from the same sample in a study of blood T cell repertoires in COVID-19. TCRdb's table, derived via immunoSEQ multiplex PCR, lists solely in-frame clones and lacks some. Of around 70,000 clones detected, roughly 80% appear once; the ten largest clones hold approximately 23%. Sequencing was done on a sample of peripheral blood. These receptors were collected from a human donor in a cohort sampled during active COVID-19.

V usage is TRBV5-1 and J usage is TRBJ2-5, with 9 bases aligning to TRBD1. J was trimmed by 5 bases and V by 4 bases; bases with no gene match: 21. This CDR3 contains 19 residues. Per the germline V gene, CDR1 is SGHRS and CDR2 is YFSETQ. DNA for the CDR3: TGCGCCAGCAGCCCAAACAGGGGGCGCTTTTCCGGGTTAAGGGAGACCCAGTACTTC. This codes for CASSPNRGRFSGLRETQYF.

This clone was counted between two and nine times. V is TRBV5-6 and J is TRBJ2-5, with 9 bases identical to TRBD1. Germline-derived CDR1 and CDR2 are SGHDT and YYEEEE. The CDR3 extends over 16 amino acids. The J segment lost 5 bases and the V segment lost 1 base, leaving 9 bases of the junction unmatched. The CDR3 DNA reads as TGTGCCAGCAGCTTGCCTACAGGGGGCCGTGGGGAGACCCAGTACTTC. Amino acids: CASSLPTGGRGETQYF.

V and J are TRBV7-2 and TRBJ1-4; D is unresolved. V was trimmed by 0 bases and J by 8 bases, leaving 7 bases between them. Germline lookup yields CDR1 SGHTA and CDR2 FQGNSA. There are 13 residues in the CDR3. CDR3 protein: CASSLAYQEKLFF. CDR3 bases: TGTGCCAGCAGCTTAGCGTACCAGGAAAAACTGTTTTTT.

CDR3 DNA sequence: TGCGCCAGCAGCATGGAACAGGGGTCACCTCTAGCTTTCTTT. Its protein is CASSMEQGSPLAFF. The chain employs TRBV5-1 and TRBJ1-1, with 7 positions matching TRBD1. Germline V gene sequence: CDR1 SGHRS, CDR2 YFSETQ. The length of the CDR3 is 14 residues. With V trimmed by 4 bases and J by 10 bases, 13 bases remained unmatched.

This chain connects TRBV5-6 to TRBJ2-1; 12 bases are a match to TRBD2. The CDR3 covers 15 residues. V shed 4 bases, J shed 4 bases, and the junction held 3 bases outside the gene matches. The germline CDR1 and CDR2 sequences are SGHDT and YYEEEE. For the CDR3, the DNA is TGTGCCAGCAGCCATACTAGCGGGGGGTACAATGAGCAGTTCTTC. Protein: CASSHTSGGYNEQFF.

This sequence joins TRBV4-3 and TRBJ2-7, with D uncertain. Germline V gene sequence: CDR1 LGHNA, CDR2 YSLEER. CDR3 length: 15 residues. V lost 0 bases and J lost 6, with 15 bases in between. CDR3 amino acids: CASSQDSDTRSEQYF. The CDR3 DNA sequence: TGCGCCAGCAGCCAAGATTCGGATACCCGGAGCGAGCAGTACTTC.

The chain links TRBV29-1 to TRBJ1-4; a possible D gene is TRBD1 (5 bases). V lost 7 bases and J 1 base, leaving 7 bases between the germline ends. The CDR3 is made up of 12 amino acids. Germline CDR1 SQVTM, CDR2 ANQGSEA. The CDR3 loop is CSGGGTNEKLFF. CDR3 DNA: TGCAGCGGCGGGGGAACTAATGAAAAACTGTTTTTT. Combining the CDR3 with reference TRBV29-1 and TRBJ1-4 gives the whole variable domain SAVISQKPSRDICQRGTSLTIQCQVDSQVTMMFWYRQQPGQSLTLIATANQGSEATYESGFVIDKFPISRPNLTFSTLTVSNMSPEDSSIYLCSGGGTNEKLFFGSGTQLSVL.

The chain joins TRBV28 to TRBJ1-2; D is ambiguous. Deletions cut 2 bases from V and 5 bases from J, with 12 bases between. The CDR3 is 14 residues long. Germline assignment: CDR1 MDHEN and CDR2 SYDVKM. CDR3 amino acids: CASSLSQAYYGYTF. The CDR3 nucleotides are TGTGCCAGCAGTTTAAGCCAGGCCTATTATGGCTACACCTTC.

The chain combines TRBV5-1 with TRBJ2-5; 10 nucleotides agree with TRBD2. J lost 5 bases, V lost 0 bases, and 7 bases had no gene match. The V gene's germline CDR1 is SGHRS and CDR2 YFSETQ. The CDR3 is 16 amino acids. CDR3 amino acids: CASSLGSSGSGETQYF. The DNA for the CDR3 is TGCGCCAGCAGCTTGGGGTCTAGCGGGAGTGGGGAGACCCAGTACTTC.

The chain links TRBV7-2 to TRBJ1-3; weak D call: TRBD1 (6 bases). In germline, CDR1 is SGHTA, CDR2 FQGNSA. This CDR3 contains 16 residues. Trimming removed 1 base at V and 4 bases at J, with 14 bases between. This CDR3 reads CASSLEPGTFGNTIYF. The CDR3 DNA reads TGTGCCAGCAGCTTAGAGCCAGGGACATTCGGAAACACCATATATTTT. Based on the CDR3 plus reference TRBV7-2 and TRBJ1-3, the full variable domain is GAGVSQSPSNKVTEKGKDVELRCDPISGHTALYWYRQSLGQGLEFLIYFQGNSAPDKSGLPSDRFSAERTGGSVSTLTIQRTQQEDSAVYLCASSLEPGTFGNTIYFGEGSWLTVV.

The rearrangement links TRBV29-1 to TRBJ1-3, with D maybe TRBD1 (5 bases). Germline loops: CDR1 SQVTM, CDR2 ANQGSEA. The germline V and J ends were trimmed by 1 base and 3 bases, with 7 bases remaining between them. This CDR3 has 13 amino acids. The CDR3 is CSVEGGDGNTIYF. CDR3 in DNA: TGCAGCGTTGAAGGGGGGGATGGAAACACCATATATTTT.

V is TRBV4-1 and J is TRBJ2-3; TRBD1 matches 8 bases. This CDR3 region has 16 residues. Germline V gene lookup returns CDR1 MGHRA and CDR2 YSYEKL. The ends lost 4 bases at V and 2 bases at J; junction bases unmatched: 8. This CDR3 is CASSPWGQEITDTQYF. In DNA, the CDR3 is TGCGCCAGCAGCCCCTGGGGACAGGAAATCACAGATACGCAGTATTTT.

This chain uses TRBV20-1 with TRBJ2-5; no definite D call. V lost 7 bases and J 4 bases, leaving 10 bases between the germline ends. The CDR3 covers 11 residues. The germline CDR1 and CDR2 sequences are DFQATT and SNEGSKA (reference sequence). The CDR3 protein is CSGHSPETQYF. The DNA of the CDR3 is TGCAGTGGGCACAGCCCAGAGACCCAGTACTTC.

The J gene is TRBJ2-1, the V gene TRBV15; 10 positions agree with TRBD2. The CDR3 totals 14 residues. The junction had 5 bases not matched to a gene; V was cut back by 8 bases and J by 4 bases. Germline assignment: CDR1 LNHNV and CDR2 YYDKDF (reference sequence). The CDR3 nucleotides read TGTGCCACCTCCCTAGCGGGGGAATACAATGAGCAGTTCTTC. It is translated as CATSLAGEYNEQFF.

V is TRBV5-1 and J is TRBJ2-3, with 8 bases lining up with TRBD1. The junction had 10 bases not matched to a gene; V was cut back by 4 bases and J by 3 bases. The CDR3 has 16 amino acids. The germline gives CDR1 SGHRS, CDR2 YFSETQ. CDR3 protein: CASSAATGVETDTQYF. The CDR3 DNA is TGCGCCAGCAGCGCCGCGACAGGGGTGGAAACAGATACGCAGTATTTT.

This clone was counted only a few times. The DNA for the CDR3 is TGTGCCAGCAGCCAAGATGCTCGACTCAACACCGGGGAGCTGTTTTTT. Protein: CASSQDARLNTGELFF. This chain joins TRBV3-1 (or the pseudogene TRBV3-2) and TRBJ2-2; D call uncertain. V was pared by 0 bases and J by 2 bases, with 10 bases between. The CDR3 totals 16 residues. The germline V gene encodes CDR1 LGHDT and CDR2 YNNKEL (reference sequence).

This clone has a single count. The genes are TRBV28 and TRBJ1-5; TRBD1 is a possible D gene (6 bases). Trimming cost V 6 bases and J 0 bases, with 12 bases left between them. The length of the CDR3 is 15 residues. The germline gives CDR1 MDHEN, CDR2 SYDVKM. The CDR3 DNA reads TGTGCCAGCAGCAGGACAGACTATAGCAATCAGCCCCAGCATTTT. Protein product: CASSRTDYSNQPQHF.

V gene TRBV19 combines with J gene TRBJ1-5; the match to TRBD1 covers 11 bases. V lost 7 bases to trimming and J lost 9 bases; unmatched junction nucleotides: 5. CDR1 LNHDA and CDR2 SQIVND come from the germline V gene (reference sequence). The CDR3 contains 13 residues. In DNA form, the CDR3 reads TGTGCCAGTACCGCGGACAGGGGGCGGCCCCAGCATTTT. Translating gives CASTADRGRPQHF.

This sequence joins TRBV28 and TRBJ2-7; tentatively, D is TRBD2 (7 bases). The V gene lost 8 bases and the J gene lost 0 bases, with 14 bases spanning the gap. Germline lookup yields CDR1 MDHEN and CDR2 SYDVKM. CDR3 length: 14 amino acids. CDR3 sequence (DNA): TGTGCCAGCTGGGGGGGCGCAACCTCCTACGAGCAGTACTTC. Protein product: CASWGGATSYEQYF.

This clone was observed a handful of times. This chain joins TRBV19 and TRBJ1-1; D ambiguous. The CDR3 consists of 13 residues. Germline V gene sequence: CDR1 LNHDA, CDR2 SQIVND (reference sequence). Trimming removed 5 bases at V and 6 bases at J, with 13 bases between. The CDR3 reads CASSLQLGAEAFF. DNA for the CDR3: TGTGCCAGTAGTTTGCAGCTCGGGGCTGAAGCTTTCTTT.

This clone showed up just once. The V gene is TRBV3-1 (or the pseudogene TRBV3-2), the J gene TRBJ1-1; D may be TRBD1 (5 bases). V lost 4 bases to trimming and J lost 1 base, with 7 bases between them. CDR3 length equals 13 residues. Germline loops: CDR1 LGHDT, CDR2 YNNKEL (reference sequence). DNA for the CDR3: TGTGCCAGCAGCCTGGACACGAACACTGAAGCTTTCTTT. Residues: CASSLDTNTEAFF.

The CDR3 DNA reads TGTGCCAGCAGCCGCGCAGGGGGAAGTTTGGGGAATGAGCAGTTCTTC. It yields the protein CASSRAGGSLGNEQFF. The chain combines TRBV14 with TRBJ2-1, with 7 bases matching TRBD1. V shed 4 bases and J 7 bases; nucleotides not matched to a gene: 13. CDR1 SGHDN and CDR2 FVKESK come from the germline V gene. The CDR3 runs to 16 residues.

V gene TRBV20-1 combines with J gene TRBJ2-3; 12 bases map to TRBD2. The CDR3 totals 18 residues. Trimming removed 3 bases from V and 0 bases from J; junction bases left unmatched: 10. Germline V gene lookup returns CDR1 DFQATT and CDR2 SNEGSKA (reference sequence). The CDR3 region is CSASLASGGGTSTDTQYF. DNA of the CDR3: TGCAGTGCTAGTTTGGCTAGCGGGGGGGGCACTAGCACAGATACGCAGTATTTT.

This clone was detected only once. The chain uses TRBV28 and TRBJ1-3; D unresolved. This CDR3 has 16 amino acids. The V gene's germline CDR1 is MDHEN and CDR2 SYDVKM. V was cut by 2 bases and J by 0 bases, with 11 bases left in between. CDR3 loop: CASSLKQDYSGNTIYF. For the CDR3, the DNA is TGTGCCAGCAGTTTAAAGCAGGACTACTCTGGAAACACCATATATTTT.

The rearrangement links TRBV27 to TRBJ2-3, with 8 bases fitting TRBD1. Germline trimming cut 7 bases from V and 1 base from J; bases unmatched to any gene: 10. The CDR3 loop spans 16 amino acids. Germline loops: CDR1 MNHEY, CDR2 SMNVEV (reference sequence). The CDR3 here is CASKKDRGFGTDTQYF. The DNA of the CDR3 is TGTGCCAGCAAAAAAGACAGGGGCTTTGGCACAGATACGCAGTATTTT.

This clone was counted a single time. The rearrangement joins TRBV11-2 to TRBJ2-4; no reliable D call. The CDR3 runs to 12 residues. The V end was cut by 5 bases, the J end by 8 bases, with 10 bases between. From germline, CDR1 is SGHAT and CDR2 FQNNGV. The CDR3 DNA follows: TGTGCCAGCAGCCGAGGATGGGACATTCAGTACTTC. Encoded protein: CASSRGWDIQYF. The variable domain in full, completed from reference TRBV11-2 and TRBJ2-4, reads EAGVAQSPRYKIIEKRQSVAFWCNPISGHATLYWYQQILGQGPKLLIQFQNNGVVDDSQLPKDRFSAERLKGVDSTLKIQPAKLEDSAVYLCASSRGWDIQYFGAGTRLSVL.

V gene TRBV29-1 combines with J gene TRBJ2-3, with D hard to call. CDR1 and CDR2 (germline): SQVTM, ANQGSEA. Trimming left V 0 bases short and J 6 bases short, with 10 bases between. The CDR3 runs to 13 residues. CDR3 loop: CSVEESGSDTQYF. The CDR3 nucleotides read TGCAGCGTTGAAGAGTCCGGTTCGGATACGCAGTATTTT.

V usage is TRBV20-1 and J usage is TRBJ1-3; D is unresolved. The CDR3 runs to 11 residues. The V and J ends lost 4 bases and 6 bases respectively, with 7 bases between them. Germline V CDR1 and CDR2: DFQATT, SNEGSKA (reference sequence). The CDR3 loop reads CSAKLLNTIYF. CDR3 in DNA: TGCAGTGCTAAACTGTTAAACACCATATATTTT.

This sequence joins TRBV7-2 and TRBJ2-1; 8 nucleotides agree with TRBD1. Germline assignment: CDR1 SGHTA and CDR2 FQGNSA. There are 13 residues in the CDR3. V was pared by 8 bases and J by 5 bases, with 5 bases of the junction left unmatched. The CDR3 protein is CASEGTGHNEQFF. CDR3 DNA: TGTGCCAGCGAAGGGACAGGTCACAATGAGCAGTTCTTC.